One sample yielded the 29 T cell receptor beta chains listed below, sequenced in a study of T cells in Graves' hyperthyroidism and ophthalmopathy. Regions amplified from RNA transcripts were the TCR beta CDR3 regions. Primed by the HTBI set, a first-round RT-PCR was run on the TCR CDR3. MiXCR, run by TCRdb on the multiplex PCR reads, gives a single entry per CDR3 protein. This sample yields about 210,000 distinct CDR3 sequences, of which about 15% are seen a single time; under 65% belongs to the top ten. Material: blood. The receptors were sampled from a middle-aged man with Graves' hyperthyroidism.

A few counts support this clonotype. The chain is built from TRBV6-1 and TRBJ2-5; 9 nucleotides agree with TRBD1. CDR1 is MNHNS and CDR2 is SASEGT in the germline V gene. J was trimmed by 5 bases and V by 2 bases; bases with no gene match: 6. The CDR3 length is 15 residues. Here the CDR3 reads CASSEWGQGAETQYF. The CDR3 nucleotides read TGTGCCAGCAGTGAATGGGGACAGGGTGCTGAGACCCAGTACTTC.

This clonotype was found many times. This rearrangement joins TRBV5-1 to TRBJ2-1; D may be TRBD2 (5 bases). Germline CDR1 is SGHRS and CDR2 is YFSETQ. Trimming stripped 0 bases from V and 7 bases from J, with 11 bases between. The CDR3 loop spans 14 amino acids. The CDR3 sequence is CASSLDPRENEQFF. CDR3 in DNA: TGCGCCAGCAGCTTGGATCCACGGGAAAATGAGCAGTTCTTC.

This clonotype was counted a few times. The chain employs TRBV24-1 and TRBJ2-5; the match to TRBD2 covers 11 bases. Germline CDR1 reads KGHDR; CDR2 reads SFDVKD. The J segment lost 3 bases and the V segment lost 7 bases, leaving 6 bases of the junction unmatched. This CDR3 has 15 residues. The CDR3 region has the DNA TGTGCCACCAGCCTCGGGACTAGCGGCAAAGAGACCCAGTACTTC. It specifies CATSLGTSGKETQYF.

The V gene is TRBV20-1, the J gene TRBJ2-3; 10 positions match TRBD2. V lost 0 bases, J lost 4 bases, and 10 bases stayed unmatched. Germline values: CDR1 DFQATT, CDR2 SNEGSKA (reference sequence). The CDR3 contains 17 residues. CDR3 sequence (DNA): TGCAGTGCTAGAGAGGCTTATCTAGCGGGAGTGGCAGATACGCAGTATTTT. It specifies CSAREAYLAGVADTQYF.

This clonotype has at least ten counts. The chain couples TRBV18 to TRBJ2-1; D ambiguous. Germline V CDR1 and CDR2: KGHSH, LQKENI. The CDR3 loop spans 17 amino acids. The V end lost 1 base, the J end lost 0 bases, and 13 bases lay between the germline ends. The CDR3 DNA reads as TGTGCCAGCTCACCACGCCTGAAGGGAAGCTCCTACAATGAGCAGTTCTTC. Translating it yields CASSPRLKGSSYNEQFF.

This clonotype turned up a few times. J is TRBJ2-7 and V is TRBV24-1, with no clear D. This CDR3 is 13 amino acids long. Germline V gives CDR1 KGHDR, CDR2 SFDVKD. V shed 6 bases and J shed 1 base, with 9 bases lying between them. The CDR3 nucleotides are TGTGCCACCAGTCTGTCCAATTCCTACGAGCAGTACTTC. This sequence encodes CATSLSNSYEQYF.

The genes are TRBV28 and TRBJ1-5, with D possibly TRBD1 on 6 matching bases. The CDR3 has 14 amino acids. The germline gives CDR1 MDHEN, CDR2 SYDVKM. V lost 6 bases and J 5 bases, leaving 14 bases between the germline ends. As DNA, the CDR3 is TGTGCCAGCAGCCTCCGGAAGGGGGATCAGCCCCAGCATTTT. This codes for CASSLRKGDQPQHF. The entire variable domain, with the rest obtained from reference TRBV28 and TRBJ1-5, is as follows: DVKVTQSSRYLVKRTGEKVFLECVQDMDHENMFWYRQDPGLGLRLIYFSYDVKMKEKGDIPEGYSVSREKKERFSLILESASTNQTSMYLCASSLRKGDQPQHFGDGTRLSIL.

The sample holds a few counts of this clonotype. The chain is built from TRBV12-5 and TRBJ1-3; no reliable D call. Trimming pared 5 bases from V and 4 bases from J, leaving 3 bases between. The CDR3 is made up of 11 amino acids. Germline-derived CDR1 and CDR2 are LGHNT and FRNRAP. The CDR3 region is CASGNGNTIYF. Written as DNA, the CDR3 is TGTGCTAGTGGTAACGGAAACACCATATATTTT.

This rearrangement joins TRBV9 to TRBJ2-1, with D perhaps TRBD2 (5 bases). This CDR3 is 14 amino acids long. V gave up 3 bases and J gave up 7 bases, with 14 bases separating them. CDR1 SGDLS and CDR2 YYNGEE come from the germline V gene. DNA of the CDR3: TGTGCCAGCAGCGCCTCTGAGGTAGCGAATGAGCAGTTCTTC. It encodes CASSASEVANEQFF.

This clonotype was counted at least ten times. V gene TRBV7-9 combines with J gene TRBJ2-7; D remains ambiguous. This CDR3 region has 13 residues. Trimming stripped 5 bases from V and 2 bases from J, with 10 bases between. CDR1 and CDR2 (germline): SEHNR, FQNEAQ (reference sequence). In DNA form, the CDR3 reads TGTGCCAGCAGCCAGACGTCAGCCTACGAGCAGTACTTC. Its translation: CASSQTSAYEQYF.

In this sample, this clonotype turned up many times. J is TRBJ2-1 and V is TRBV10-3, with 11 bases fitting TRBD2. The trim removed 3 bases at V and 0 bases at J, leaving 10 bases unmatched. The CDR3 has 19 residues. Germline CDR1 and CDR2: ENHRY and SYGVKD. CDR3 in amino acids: CAISERTSGFQSSYNEQFF. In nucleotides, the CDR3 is TGTGCCATCAGTGAAAGGACTAGCGGGTTCCAGAGCTCCTACAATGAGCAGTTCTTC.

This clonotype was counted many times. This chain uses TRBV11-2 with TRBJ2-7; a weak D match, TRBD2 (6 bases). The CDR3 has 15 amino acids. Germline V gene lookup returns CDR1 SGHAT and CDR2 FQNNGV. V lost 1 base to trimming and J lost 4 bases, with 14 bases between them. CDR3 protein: CASSLVADPFYEQYF. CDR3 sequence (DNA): TGTGCCAGCAGCTTAGTAGCGGATCCGTTTTACGAGCAGTACTTC.

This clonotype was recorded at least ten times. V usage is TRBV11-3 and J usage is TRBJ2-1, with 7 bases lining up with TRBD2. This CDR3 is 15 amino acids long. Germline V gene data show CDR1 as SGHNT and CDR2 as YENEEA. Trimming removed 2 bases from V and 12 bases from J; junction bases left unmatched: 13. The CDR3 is CASSLRGEPGFGQFF. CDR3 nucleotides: TGTGCCAGCAGCTTACGGGGGGAGCCGGGATTCGGGCAGTTCTTC. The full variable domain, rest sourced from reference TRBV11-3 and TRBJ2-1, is EAGVVQSPRYKIIEKKQPVAFWCNPISGHNTLYWYLQNLGQGPELLIRYENEEAVDDSQLPKDRFSAERLKGVDSTLKIQPAELGDSAVYLCASSLRGEPGFGQFFGPGTRLTVL.

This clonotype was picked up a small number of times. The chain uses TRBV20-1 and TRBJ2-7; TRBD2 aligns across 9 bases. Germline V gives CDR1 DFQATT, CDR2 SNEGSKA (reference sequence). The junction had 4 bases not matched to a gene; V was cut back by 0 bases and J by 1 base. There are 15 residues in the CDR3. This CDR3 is CSARDLTSGSYEQYF. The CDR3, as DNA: TGCAGTGCTAGAGATCTTACTAGCGGGTCCTACGAGCAGTACTTC.

This CDR3 is CASTLKRNTGELFF. The CDR3 bases are TGTGCCAGCACCCTAAAACGGAACACCGGGGAGCTGTTTTTT. The V call is TRBV11-2, the J call TRBJ2-2; D is unresolved. Germline V gives CDR1 SGHAT, CDR2 FQNNGV. The CDR3 runs 14 residues. Trimming shortened V by 7 bases and J by 1 base, and 10 bases separated the two germline ends.

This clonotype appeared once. CDR3 residues: CASSDGADTQYF. CDR3 DNA sequence: TGTGCCAGCAGCGATGGGGCGGATACGCAGTATTTT. V gene TRBV9 combines with J gene TRBJ2-3, with D maybe TRBD1 (5 bases). Trimming left V 3 bases short and J 6 bases short, with 8 bases between. In germline, CDR1 is SGDLS, CDR2 YYNGEE. CDR3 size: 12 residues.

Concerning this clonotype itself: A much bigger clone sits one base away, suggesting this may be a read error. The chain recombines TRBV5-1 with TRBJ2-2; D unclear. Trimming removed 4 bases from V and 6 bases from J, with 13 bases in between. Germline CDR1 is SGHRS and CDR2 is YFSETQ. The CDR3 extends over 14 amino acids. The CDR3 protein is CASSPLTNPGELFF. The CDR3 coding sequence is TGCGCCAGCAGCCCTCTAACAAACCCCGGGGAGCTGTTTTTT.

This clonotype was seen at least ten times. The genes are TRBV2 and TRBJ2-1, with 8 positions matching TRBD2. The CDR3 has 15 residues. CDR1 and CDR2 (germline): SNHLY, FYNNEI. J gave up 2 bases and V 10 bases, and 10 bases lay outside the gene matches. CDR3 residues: CAKKNGRAAYNEQFF. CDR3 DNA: TGTGCCAAGAAAAACGGGAGGGCGGCCTACAATGAGCAGTTCTTC.

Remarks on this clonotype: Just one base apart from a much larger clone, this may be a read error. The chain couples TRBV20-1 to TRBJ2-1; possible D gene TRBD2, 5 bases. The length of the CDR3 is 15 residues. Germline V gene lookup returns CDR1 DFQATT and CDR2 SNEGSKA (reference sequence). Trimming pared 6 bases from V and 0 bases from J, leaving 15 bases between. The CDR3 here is CSASLVISSYNEQFF. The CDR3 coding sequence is TGCAGTGCGTCACTAGTGATAAGCTCCTACAATGAGCAGTTCTTC.

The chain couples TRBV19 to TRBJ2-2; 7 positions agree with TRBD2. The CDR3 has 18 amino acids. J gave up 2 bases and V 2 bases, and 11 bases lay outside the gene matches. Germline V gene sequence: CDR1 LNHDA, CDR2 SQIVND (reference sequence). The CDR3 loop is CASSIPGTGGSNTGELFF. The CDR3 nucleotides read TGTGCCAGTAGTATACCCGGGACTGGCGGGAGTAACACCGGGGAGCTGTTTTTT.

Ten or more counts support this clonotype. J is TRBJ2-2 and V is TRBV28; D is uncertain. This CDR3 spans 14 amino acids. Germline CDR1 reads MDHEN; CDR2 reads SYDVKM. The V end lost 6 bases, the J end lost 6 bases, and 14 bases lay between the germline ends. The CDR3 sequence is CASSLGSVAGELFF. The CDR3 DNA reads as TGTGCCAGCAGCTTGGGGTCGGTGGCCGGGGAGCTGTTTTTT.

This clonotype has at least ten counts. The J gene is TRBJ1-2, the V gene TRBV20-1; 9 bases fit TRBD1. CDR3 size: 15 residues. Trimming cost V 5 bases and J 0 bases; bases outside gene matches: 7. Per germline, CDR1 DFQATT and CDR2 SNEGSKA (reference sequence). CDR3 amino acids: CSAQDRGFSNYGYTF. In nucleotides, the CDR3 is TGCAGTGCTCAGGACAGGGGATTTTCTAACTATGGCTACACCTTC.

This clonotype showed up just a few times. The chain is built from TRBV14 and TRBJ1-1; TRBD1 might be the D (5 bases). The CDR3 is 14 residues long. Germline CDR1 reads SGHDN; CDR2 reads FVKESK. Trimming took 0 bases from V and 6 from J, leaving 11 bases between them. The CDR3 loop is CASSQERGTAEAFF. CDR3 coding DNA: TGTGCCAGCAGCCAAGAACGGGGCACCGCTGAAGCTTTCTTT.

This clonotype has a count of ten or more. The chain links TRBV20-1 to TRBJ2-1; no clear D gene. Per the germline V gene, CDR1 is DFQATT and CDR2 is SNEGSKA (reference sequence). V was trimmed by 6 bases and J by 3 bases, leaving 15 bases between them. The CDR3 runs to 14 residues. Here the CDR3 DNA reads TGCAGTGCCGAGGCCAGCGTGAGCTACAATGAGCAGTTCTTC. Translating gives CSAEASVSYNEQFF.

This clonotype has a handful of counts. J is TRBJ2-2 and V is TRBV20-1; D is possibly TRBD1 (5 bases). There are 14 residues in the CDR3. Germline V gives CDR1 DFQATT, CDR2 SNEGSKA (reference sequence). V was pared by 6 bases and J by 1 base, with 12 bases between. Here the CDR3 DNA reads TGCAGTGCGATTCCCAGGGTGAACACCGGGGAGCTGTTTTTT. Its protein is CSAIPRVNTGELFF.

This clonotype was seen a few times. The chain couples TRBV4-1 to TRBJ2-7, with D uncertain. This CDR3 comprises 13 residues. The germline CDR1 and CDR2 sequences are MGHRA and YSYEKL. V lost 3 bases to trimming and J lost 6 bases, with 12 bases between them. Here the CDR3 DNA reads TGCGCCAGCAGCCATGGGGTAGAAGGCGAGCAGTACTTC. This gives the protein CASSHGVEGEQYF.

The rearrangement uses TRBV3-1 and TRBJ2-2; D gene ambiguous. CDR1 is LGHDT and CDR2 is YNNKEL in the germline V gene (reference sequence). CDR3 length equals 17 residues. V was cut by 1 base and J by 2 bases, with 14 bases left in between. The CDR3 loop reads CASSQGSAWDNTGELFF. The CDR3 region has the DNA TGTGCCAGCAGCCAAGGGTCAGCGTGGGATAACACCGGGGAGCTGTTTTTT.

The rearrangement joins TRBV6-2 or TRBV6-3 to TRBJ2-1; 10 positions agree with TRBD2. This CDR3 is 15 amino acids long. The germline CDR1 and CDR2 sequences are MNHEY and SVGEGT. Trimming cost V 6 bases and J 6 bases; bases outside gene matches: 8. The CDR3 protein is CASSTAAGGSNEQFF. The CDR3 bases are TGTGCCAGCAGCACCGCAGCGGGAGGGAGCAATGAGCAGTTCTTC.

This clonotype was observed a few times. The CDR3 loop reads CASSQANTGTISYNEQFF. Written as DNA, the CDR3 is TGCGCCAGCAGCCAAGCGAATACCGGGACTATCTCCTACAATGAGCAGTTCTTC. This chain uses TRBV4-3 with TRBJ2-1, with 7 positions matching TRBD2. The germline V gene has CDR1 LGHNA and CDR2 YSLEER. V lost 1 base and J lost 0; bases outside the gene matches: 9. This CDR3 has 18 amino acids.